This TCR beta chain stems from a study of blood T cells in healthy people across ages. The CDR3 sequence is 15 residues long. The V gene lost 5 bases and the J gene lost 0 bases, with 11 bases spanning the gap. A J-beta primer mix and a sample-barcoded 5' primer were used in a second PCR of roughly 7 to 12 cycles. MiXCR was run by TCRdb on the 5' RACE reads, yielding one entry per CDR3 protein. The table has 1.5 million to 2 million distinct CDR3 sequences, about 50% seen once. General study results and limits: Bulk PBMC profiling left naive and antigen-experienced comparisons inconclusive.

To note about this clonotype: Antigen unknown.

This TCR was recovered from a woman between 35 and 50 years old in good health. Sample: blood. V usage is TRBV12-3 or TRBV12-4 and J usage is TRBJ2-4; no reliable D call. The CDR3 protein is CASSRMDLAKNIQYF. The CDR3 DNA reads TGTGCCAGCAGTCGGATGGATCTAGCCAAAAACATTCAGTACTTC.